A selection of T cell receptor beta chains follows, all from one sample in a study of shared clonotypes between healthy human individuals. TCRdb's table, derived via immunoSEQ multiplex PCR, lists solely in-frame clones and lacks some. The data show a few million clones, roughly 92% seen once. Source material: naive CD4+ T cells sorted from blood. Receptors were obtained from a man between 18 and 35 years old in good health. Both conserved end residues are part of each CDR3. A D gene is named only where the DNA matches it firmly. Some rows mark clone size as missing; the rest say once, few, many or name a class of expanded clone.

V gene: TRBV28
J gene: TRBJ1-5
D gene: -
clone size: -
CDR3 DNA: TGTGCCAGCAGTTCTTTCCGTCAGCCCCAGCATTTT
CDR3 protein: CASSSFRQPQHF

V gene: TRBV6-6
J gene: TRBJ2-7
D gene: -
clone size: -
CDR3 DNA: TGTGCCAGCAGTTACGGGCAGGCCCCTTCCTACGAGCAGTACTTC
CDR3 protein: CASSYGQAPSYEQYF

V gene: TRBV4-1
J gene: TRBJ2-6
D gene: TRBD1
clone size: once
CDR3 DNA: TGCGCCAGCAGCCAAGGCCCGGGACAGGGGCCTTCTGGGGCCAACGTCCTGACTTTC
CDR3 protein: CASSQGPGQGPSGANVLTF

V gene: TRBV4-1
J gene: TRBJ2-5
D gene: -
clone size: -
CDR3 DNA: TGCGCCAGCAGCCAAGCGACAGGAACTATCGGGCAGACCCAGTACTTC
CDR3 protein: CASSQATGTIGQTQYF

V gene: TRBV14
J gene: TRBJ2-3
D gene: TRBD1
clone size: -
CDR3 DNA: TGTGCCAGCAGCCAAGATGCGGGACAGGCGGATACGCAGTATTTT
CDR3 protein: CASSQDAGQADTQYF

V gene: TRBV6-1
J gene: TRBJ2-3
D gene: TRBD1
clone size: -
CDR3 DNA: TGTGCCAGCAGCGAACAGGGGGCCTCCACAGATACGCAGTATTTT
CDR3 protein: CASSEQGASTDTQYF

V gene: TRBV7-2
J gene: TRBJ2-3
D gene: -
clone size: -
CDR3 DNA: TGTGCCAGCAGCTTCCCCCGGGACTCTCAGGGATCAGATACGCAGTATTTT
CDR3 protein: CASSFPRDSQGSDTQYF

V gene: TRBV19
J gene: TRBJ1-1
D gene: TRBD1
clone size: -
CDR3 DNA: TGTGCCAGTAGTCCAGGGGGGTTTACCACTGAAGCTTTCTTT
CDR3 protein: CASSPGGFTTEAFF

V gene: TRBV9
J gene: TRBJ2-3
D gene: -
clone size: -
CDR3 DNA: TGTGCCAGCAGCGTAGTGTGGGATCGCACAGATACGCAGTATTTT
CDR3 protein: CASSVVWDRTDTQYF

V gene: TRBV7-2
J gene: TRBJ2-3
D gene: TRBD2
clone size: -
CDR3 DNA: TGTGCCAGCAGCTTAGGGTGGGGCGGGAGTTTTGCAGATACGCAGTATTTT
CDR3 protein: CASSLGWGGSFADTQYF

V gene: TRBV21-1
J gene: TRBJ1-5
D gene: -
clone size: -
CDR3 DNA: -
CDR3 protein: CASTQFAVGAQHF

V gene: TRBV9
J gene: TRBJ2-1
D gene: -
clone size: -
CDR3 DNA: TGTGCCAGCAGCGTAACAGGGAGCGATGAGCAGTTCTTC
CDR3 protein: CASSVTGSDEQFF

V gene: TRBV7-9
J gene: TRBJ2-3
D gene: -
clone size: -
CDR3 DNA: TGTGCCAGCAGCTTACACGGAAGCACAGATACGCAGTATTTT
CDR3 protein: CASSLHGSTDTQYF

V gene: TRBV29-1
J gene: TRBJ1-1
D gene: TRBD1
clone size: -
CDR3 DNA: TGCAGCGTCTCACAGGGGAGAGACACTGAAGCTTTCTTT
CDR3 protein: CSVSQGRDTEAFF

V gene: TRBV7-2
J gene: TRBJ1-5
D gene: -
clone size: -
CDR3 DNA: TGTGCCAGCAGCCCCGAGGGCCAGGGCAGTCAGCCCCAGCATTTT
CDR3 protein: CASSPEGQGSQPQHF

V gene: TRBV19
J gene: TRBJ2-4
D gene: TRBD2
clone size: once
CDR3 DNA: TGTGCCAGTAGTACCCCTACCGGGGGGGTTGTAAACATTCAGTACTTC
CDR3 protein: CASSTPTGGVVNIQYF

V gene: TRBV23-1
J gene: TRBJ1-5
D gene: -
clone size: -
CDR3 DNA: TGCGCCAGCAGTCAATCGGGAACGCCCCAGCATTTT
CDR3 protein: CASSQSGTPQHF

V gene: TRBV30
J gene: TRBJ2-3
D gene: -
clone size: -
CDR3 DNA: TGTGCCTGGAGTGTAATGAGTACGGATACGCAGTATTTT
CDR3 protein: CAWSVMSTDTQYF